These 3 T cell receptor beta chains were sequenced from one sample in a study of blood T cell repertoires in COVID-19. Profiling relied on immunoSEQ multiplex PCR, and the TCRdb table lists in-frame clones only, not all of them. Of approximately 280,000 clones listed, about 90% are singletons. The specimen was PBMCs or T cells enriched from blood (not recorded which). These receptors all stem from a woman in her late teens or twenties with acute COVID-19.

The chain joins TRBV4-3 to TRBJ2-7, with 14 nucleotides matching TRBD2. The CDR3 is 20 amino acids. Germline V gene lookup returns CDR1 LGHNA and CDR2 YSLEER. Trimming removed 5 bases from V and 4 bases from J; junction bases left unmatched: 19. CDR3 in DNA: TGCGCCAGCAGCAAGCGGGTAAAGGGGACTAGCGGGAGCCCCGTGTACGAGCAGTACTTC. Protein: CASSKRVKGTSGSPVYEQYF.

The chain couples TRBV29-1 to TRBJ2-7; 8 nucleotides align to TRBD1. J was trimmed by 4 bases and V by 7 bases; bases with no gene match: 3. This CDR3 is built from 11 residues. CDR1 SQVTM and CDR2 ANQGSEA come from the germline V gene. The CDR3 here is CSAGQVYEQYF. CDR3 DNA sequence: TGCAGCGCGGGACAGGTATACGAGCAGTACTTC.

The V gene is TRBV5-6, the J gene TRBJ2-2, with 13 bases lining up with TRBD2. V dropped 4 bases and J dropped 6; count of bases not matched to a gene: 6. The CDR3 consists of 16 residues. Germline CDR1 and CDR2: SGHDT and YYEEEE. CDR3 bases: TGTGCCAGCAGCAAACTAGCGGGAGGGTACCCCGGGGAGCTGTTTTTT. Translating it yields CASSKLAGGYPGELFF. The variable domain in full, with the rest retrieved from reference TRBV5-6 and TRBJ2-2, is DAGVTQSPTHLIKTRGQQVTLRCSPKSGHDTVSWYQQALGQGPQFIFQYYEEEERQRGNFPDRFSGHQFPNYSSELNVNALLLGDSALYLCASSKLAGGYPGELFFGEGSRLTVL.